In its sample, the clone carrying this T cell receptor (beta chain) was seen a few times. Its antigen is as yet unknown. Peripheral blood genomic DNA, not sorted cells or RNA, was the template. The data derive from a study of T cell repertoires in aging, cancer and after chemotherapy. The wider study: Six age groups, ranging from 30 or younger to 70 or older, included the donors.

Study-wide results and caveats: These repertoire data do not allow conclusions about immunological memory after chemotherapy.

V was clipped by 3 bases and J by 5 bases, with 7 bases between them. The CDR3 runs 12 residues. A mixed TRB-A/B primer pool amplified rearranged TRB by multiplex touch-down PCR. TCRdb re-analysed the multiplex PCR reads in MiXCR, keeping a single row per CDR3 protein. The sample yields fewer than 6,000 distinct CDR3 sequences, 23% seen once. This receptor was taken from a human donor with a blood cancer. This chain joins TRBV12-3 or TRBV12-4 and TRBJ1-2; D may be TRBD1 (5 bases). Sequencing was done on a sample of blood. The CDR3 sequence: CASSLTDYGYTF. DNA of the CDR3: TGTGCCAGCAGTTTGACAGATTATGGCTACACCTTC.